This TCR beta chain was identified during a study of T-cell memory formation after mild COVID-19. This clonotype was seen more than once but under ten times. A single record per CDR3 protein comes from TCRdb applying MiXCR to the 5' RACE reads. There are approximately 350,000 distinct CDR3 sequences in the sample; about an eighth occur only once, and about 21% lies in the top ten. The CDR3 contains 14 residues. CDR1 is MNHEY, CDR2 SVGAGI, per germline. Trimming pared 6 bases from V and 3 bases from J, leaving 15 bases between. The source is a man in his late teens or twenties who had mild COVID-19 (a few samples of this study predate the infection). Cell type and time point are not known. Material: PBMCs or a T cell subset sorted from them (not recorded which). The V gene is TRBV6-5, the J gene TRBJ2-7; D possibly corresponds to TRBD1 (6 bases). The CDR3 coding sequence is TGTGCCAGCAGGCCGCAGGGGTCGAACTACGAGCAGTACGTC. Residues: CASRPQGSNYEQYV.